This T cell receptor beta chain was captured by sequencing in a study of cytomegalovirus exposure and HLA in healthy donors. About this clone itself: The antigen is not known.

Germline V gives CDR1 SGDLS, CDR2 YYNGEE. Between the trimmed V and J ends, which lost 2 bases and 0 bases, there was a span of 8 bases. The length of the CDR3 is 14 residues. Primers for the PCR totalled 60 Vbeta and 13 Jbeta. Measured with immunoSEQ multiplex PCR; TCRdb has only the in-frame clones, and not every one. The data hold about 150,000 clones, with around 75% observed a single time. General study points: Some TCR beta chains (roughly 150 of them) were listed as cytomegalovirus-associated.

What was sequenced was PBMCs. The sequence was collected from a man in his thirties or forties in good health and CMV-seropositive. The gene calls are TRBV9 and TRBJ1-1; D is uncertain. In DNA, the CDR3 is TGTGCCAGCAGCGTTTCGGGGATGAACACTGAAGCTTTCTTT. Translation gives CASSVSGMNTEAFF.